This T cell receptor (beta chain) was sequenced in a study of blood T cell repertoires in COVID-19 (dated by TCRdb to 2018 to 2020). Regarding the complete study: Collaborator samples came from the United States, Italy and Spain and covered acute and convalescent phases of COVID-19. Samples were obtained from the ongoing ImmuneRACE study (first 160 participants) and from over 1,000 subjects provided by 6 global collaborators. The repertoires were made available in a free public database intended to serve as a resource for research on the immune response to SARS-CoV-2. Subjects who had been exposed to COVID-19, were actively infected with it, or had recovered from it provided the deeply sampled blood TCRbeta repertoires that made up the dataset. The material from the prospective study consisted of cDNA or gDNA derived from T cells, B-cell-depleted T cells, or PBMCs. Where HLA class I and class II types were available, the types were taken from metadata supplied by the sample provider, not from assay-based typing. A de-identified subject ID, COVID-19 status, age in years and sex were almost always included in the sample metadata. Study-level results and caveats: The quantity of clinical and demographic metadata differed by source and by participant and was supplied without curation.

Compared with germline, V lacks 5 bases and J lacks 9 bases; bases without a gene match: 18. For CDR1 and CDR2, the germline V gene (reference sequence) lists MNHEY and SMNVEV. From cysteine to phenylalanine, the CDR3 is 16 amino acids long. Only CDR3 DNA is held: 48 bases, read in frame from base 1. TCRbeta CDR3 regions were amplified from genomic DNA by means of the immunoSEQ Assay, a bias-controlled multiplex PCR. Per the source publication's procedure: Nucleated cell counts per sample were estimated from amplification of reference gene primers within the assay. To quantify the absolute abundance of each unique TCRbeta CDR3 rearrangement, sequence reads were collapsed and filtered. For each sample, productive Simpson clonality was calculated as the square root of Simpson's diversity index over productive rearrangements. Not all clones reach the TCRdb copy of this immuneACCESS table, which keeps in-frame sequences only. Checked studies attribute under half of the gap to unresolved V genes and leave the rest unexplained. The DNA gave D and trimming, while V, J and clone size come from that table. Present in this sample are 200,000 to 250,000 clones, just under 85% of which were seen just once. Of the sample, 14% to 15% is held by the ten largest clones.

Participants in the prospective study were enrolled through a virtual design, were aged roughly 18 to 90 years, and lived in roughly 26 United States geographic areas. To assign participants to cohorts, the prospective study relied on clinical history that participants themselves reported in a screening survey and a study questionnaire. Recovered participants in ImmuneRACE Cohort 3 were defined as having two consecutive negative NP/OP PCR tests, clearance from a healthcare professional, or resolution of symptoms. Each participant in the prospective study had whole blood, serum and a nasopharyngeal or oropharyngeal swab collected by mobile phlebotomists. Participants in the prospective study had the option to provide additional blood draws and questionnaires over a roughly 2-month period. Before DNA extraction, blood samples from the prospective study were shipped at room temperature or frozen.

This clone was seen more than once but under ten times. The antigen it recognizes is unknown. No base-level quality is on record; no much larger clone is a single base apart. Recombination connected TRBV27 to TRBJ1-2, with 7 central nucleotides matching TRBD1. This clonotype was sampled from a man aged 40-55 years who had recovered from COVID-19. The sequenced material came from PBMCs or T cells enriched from blood (not recorded which). The bases read TGTGCCAGCAGTCCAAGCCTCGGGACAGCTGCATGGAGCTACACCTTC. Protein translation: CASSPSLGTAAWSYTF.